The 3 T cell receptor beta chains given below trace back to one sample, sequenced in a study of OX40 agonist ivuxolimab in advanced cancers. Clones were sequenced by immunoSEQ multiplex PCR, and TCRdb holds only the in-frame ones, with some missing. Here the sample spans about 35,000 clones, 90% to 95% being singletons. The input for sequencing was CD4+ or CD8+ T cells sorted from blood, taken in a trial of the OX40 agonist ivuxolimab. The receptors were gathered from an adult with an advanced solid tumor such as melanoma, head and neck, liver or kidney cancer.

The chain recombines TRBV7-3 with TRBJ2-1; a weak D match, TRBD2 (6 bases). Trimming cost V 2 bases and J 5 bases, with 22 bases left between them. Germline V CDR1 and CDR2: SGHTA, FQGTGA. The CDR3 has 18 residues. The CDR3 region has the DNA TGTGCCAGCAGCTTATTTGGGTTGGGGGGTACCACCCACAATGAGCAGTTCTTC. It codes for CASSLFGLGGTTHNEQFF.

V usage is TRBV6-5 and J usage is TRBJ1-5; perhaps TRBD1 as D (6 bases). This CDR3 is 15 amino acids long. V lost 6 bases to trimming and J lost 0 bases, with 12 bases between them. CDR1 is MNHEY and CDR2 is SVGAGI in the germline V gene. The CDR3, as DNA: TGTGCCAGCAGAACAGGGCCTTCTAGCAATCAGCCCCAGCATTTT. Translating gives CASRTGPSSNQPQHF.

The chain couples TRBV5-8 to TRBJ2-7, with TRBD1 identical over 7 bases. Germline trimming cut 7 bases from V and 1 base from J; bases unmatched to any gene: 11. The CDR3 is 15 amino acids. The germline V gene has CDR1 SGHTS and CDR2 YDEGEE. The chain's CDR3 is CASQLEPGQSYEQYF. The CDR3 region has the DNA TGTGCCAGCCAACTCGAACCGGGACAGTCCTACGAGCAGTACTTC.